This TCR beta chain was profiled in a study of Graves' ophthalmopathy and Graves' hyperthyroidism. V gave up 1 base and J gave up 0 bases, with 15 bases separating them. This CDR3 region has 17 residues. Germline lookup yields CDR1 SEHNR and CDR2 FQNEAQ (reference sequence). Comments on this clonotype: Its antigen is unknown.

Study-wide results and limits: Blood also harbored most expanded thyroid clonotypes above 0.001 frequency. Its predictions of ophthalmopathy progression gave the model over 65% sensitivity and 72% to 75% specificity.

Amplification of TCR beta CDR3 regions used RNA transcripts. An opening RT-PCR round employed HTBI primers and preceded a second-round multiplex PCR. Using its own MiXCR run on the multiplex PCR reads, TCRdb lists one record per CDR3 protein. The sample carries hundreds of thousands of distinct CDR3 sequences, roughly 39% recorded once. The clonotype originates from an adult man with Graves' ophthalmopathy. The rearrangement joins TRBV7-9 to TRBJ2-5; perhaps D is TRBD1 or TRBD2 (6 bases each). Specimen: peripheral blood. The CDR3, as DNA: TGTGCCAGCAGCTTAGTGGGGGGCCAGGCGTACCAAGAGACCCAGTACTTC. Translation gives CASSLVGGQAYQETQYF.